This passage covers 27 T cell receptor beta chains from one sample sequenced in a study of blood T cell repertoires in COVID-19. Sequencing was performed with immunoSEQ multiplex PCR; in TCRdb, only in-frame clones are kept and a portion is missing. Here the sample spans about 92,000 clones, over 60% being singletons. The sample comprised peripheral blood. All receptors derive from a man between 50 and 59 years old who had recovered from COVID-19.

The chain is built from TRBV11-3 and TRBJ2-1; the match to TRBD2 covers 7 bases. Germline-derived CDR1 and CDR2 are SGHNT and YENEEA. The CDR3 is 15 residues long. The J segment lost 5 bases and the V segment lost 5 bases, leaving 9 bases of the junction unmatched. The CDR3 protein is CASSPRSSGNNEQFF. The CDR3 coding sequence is TGTGCCAGCAGCCCACGGTCTAGCGGAAACAATGAGCAGTTCTTC.

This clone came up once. In DNA, the CDR3 is TGTGCCAGCAGCCAGCGGGCCCCAACTAATGAAAAACTGTTTTTT. Encoded protein: CASSQRAPTNEKLFF. The chain carries TRBV14 and TRBJ1-4; D ambiguous. Trimming shortened V by 3 bases and J by 0 bases, and 8 bases separated the two germline ends. The CDR3 spans 15 residues. The germline V gene encodes CDR1 SGHDN and CDR2 FVKESK. Filled out from reference TRBV14 and TRBJ1-4, the complete variable domain reads EAGVTQFPSHSVIEKGQTVTLRCDPISGHDNLYWYRRVMGKEIKFLLHFVKESKQDESGMPNNRFLAERTGGTYSTLKVQPAELEDSGVYFCASSQRAPTNEKLFFGSGTQLSVL.

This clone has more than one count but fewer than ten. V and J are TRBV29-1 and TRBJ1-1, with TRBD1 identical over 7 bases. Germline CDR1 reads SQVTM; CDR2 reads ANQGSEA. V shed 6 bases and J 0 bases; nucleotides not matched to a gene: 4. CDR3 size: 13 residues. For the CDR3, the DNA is TGCAGCGTCGACAGGGACCTGAACACTGAAGCTTTCTTT. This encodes CSVDRDLNTEAFF.

The CDR3 region is CASSSTSQETQYF. CDR3 coding DNA: TGCGCCAGCAGCTCGACTAGTCAAGAGACCCAGTACTTC. The chain has TRBV5-1 and TRBJ2-5, with D possibly matching TRBD2 (6 bases). The CDR3 covers 13 residues. Germline lookup yields CDR1 SGHRS and CDR2 YFSETQ. Between the trimmed V and J ends, which lost 3 bases and 2 bases, there was a span of 8 bases.

As DNA, the CDR3 is TGTGCCAGTAGTATGATGTGGGCGAGTAGCACTGAAGCTTTCTTT. Translation: CASSMMWASSTEAFF. The chain is built from TRBV19 and TRBJ1-1; D is unresolved. The V gene's germline CDR1 is LNHDA and CDR2 SQIVND (reference sequence). This CDR3 is 15 amino acids long. V lost 3 bases and J lost 4, with 15 bases in between.

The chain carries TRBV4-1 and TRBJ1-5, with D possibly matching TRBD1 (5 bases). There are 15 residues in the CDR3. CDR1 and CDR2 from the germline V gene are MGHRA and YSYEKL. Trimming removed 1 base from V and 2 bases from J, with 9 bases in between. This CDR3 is CASSQAGLGNQPQHF. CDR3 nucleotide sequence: TGCGCCAGCAGCCAAGCAGGGTTAGGCAATCAGCCCCAGCATTTT.

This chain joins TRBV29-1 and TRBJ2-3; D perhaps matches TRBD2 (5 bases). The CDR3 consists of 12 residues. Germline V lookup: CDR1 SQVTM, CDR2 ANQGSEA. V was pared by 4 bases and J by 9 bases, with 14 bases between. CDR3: CSVAYRGGTQYF. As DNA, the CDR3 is TGCAGCGTTGCATACAGAGGCGGGACGCAGTATTTT.

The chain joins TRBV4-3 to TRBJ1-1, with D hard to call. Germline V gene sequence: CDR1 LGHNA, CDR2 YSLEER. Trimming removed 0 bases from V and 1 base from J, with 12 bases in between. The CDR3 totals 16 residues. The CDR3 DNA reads TGCGCCAGCAGCCAAGATCGAGGAGGCAGGAACACTGAAGCTTTCTTT. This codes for CASSQDRGGRNTEAFF.

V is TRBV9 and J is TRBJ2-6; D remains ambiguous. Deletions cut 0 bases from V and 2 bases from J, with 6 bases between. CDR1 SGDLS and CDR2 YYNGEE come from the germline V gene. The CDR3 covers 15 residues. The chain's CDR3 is CASSVVEAGANVLTF. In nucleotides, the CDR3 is TGTGCCAGCAGCGTAGTTGAGGCTGGGGCCAACGTCCTGACTTTC.

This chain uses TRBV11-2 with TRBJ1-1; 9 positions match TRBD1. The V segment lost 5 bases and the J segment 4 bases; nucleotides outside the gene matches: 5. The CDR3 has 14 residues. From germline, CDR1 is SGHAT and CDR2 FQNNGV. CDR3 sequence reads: CASSPTGGGTEAFF. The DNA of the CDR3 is TGTGCCAGCAGCCCAACAGGGGGCGGCACTGAAGCTTTCTTT.

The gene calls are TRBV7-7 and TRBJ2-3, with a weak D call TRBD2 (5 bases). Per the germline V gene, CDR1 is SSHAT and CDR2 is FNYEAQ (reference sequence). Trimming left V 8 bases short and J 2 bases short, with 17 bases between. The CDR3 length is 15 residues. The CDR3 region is CASSRQPGDTDTQYF. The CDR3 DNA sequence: TGTGCCAGCTCTCGGCAACCCGGGGACACAGATACGCAGTATTTT.

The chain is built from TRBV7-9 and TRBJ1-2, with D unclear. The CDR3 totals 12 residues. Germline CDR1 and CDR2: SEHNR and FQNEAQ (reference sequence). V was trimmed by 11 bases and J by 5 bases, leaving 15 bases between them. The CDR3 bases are TGTGCCGCCAATCGGGATGGGTATGGCTACACCTTC. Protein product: CAANRDGYGYTF.

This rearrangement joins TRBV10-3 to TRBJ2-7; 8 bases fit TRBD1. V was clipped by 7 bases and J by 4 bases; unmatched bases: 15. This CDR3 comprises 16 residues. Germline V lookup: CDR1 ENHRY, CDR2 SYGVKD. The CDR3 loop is CAITARSGTGEYEQYF. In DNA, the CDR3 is TGTGCCATCACTGCGAGATCCGGGACAGGTGAATACGAGCAGTACTTC.

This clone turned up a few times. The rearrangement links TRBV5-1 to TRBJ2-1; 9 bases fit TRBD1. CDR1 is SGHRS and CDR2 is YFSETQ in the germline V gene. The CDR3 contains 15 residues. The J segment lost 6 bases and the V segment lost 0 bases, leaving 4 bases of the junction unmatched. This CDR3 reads CASSLVVTGGNEQFF. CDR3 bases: TGCGCCAGCAGCTTGGTTGTGACAGGGGGCAATGAGCAGTTCTTC.

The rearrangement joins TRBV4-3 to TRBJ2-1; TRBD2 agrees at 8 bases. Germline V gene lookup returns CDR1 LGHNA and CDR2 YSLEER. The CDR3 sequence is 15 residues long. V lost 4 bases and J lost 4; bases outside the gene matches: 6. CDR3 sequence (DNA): TGCGCCAGCAGCCCCCGGACTAGCAGTTACAATGAGCAGTTCTTC. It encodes CASSPRTSSYNEQFF.

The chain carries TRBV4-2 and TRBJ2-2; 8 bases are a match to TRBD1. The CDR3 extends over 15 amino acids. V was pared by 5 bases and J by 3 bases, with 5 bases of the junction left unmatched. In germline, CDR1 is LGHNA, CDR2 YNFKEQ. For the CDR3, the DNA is TGTGCCAGCAGCGACAGGGGTCGTGACACCGGGGAGCTGTTTTTT. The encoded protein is CASSDRGRDTGELFF.

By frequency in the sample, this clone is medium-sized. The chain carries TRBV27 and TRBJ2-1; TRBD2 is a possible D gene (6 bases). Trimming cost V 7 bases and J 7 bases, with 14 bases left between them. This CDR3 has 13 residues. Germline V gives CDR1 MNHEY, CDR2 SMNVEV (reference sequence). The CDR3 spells CASTGERGNEQFF. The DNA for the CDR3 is TGTGCCAGCACGGGAGAGAGGGGAAATGAGCAGTTCTTC.

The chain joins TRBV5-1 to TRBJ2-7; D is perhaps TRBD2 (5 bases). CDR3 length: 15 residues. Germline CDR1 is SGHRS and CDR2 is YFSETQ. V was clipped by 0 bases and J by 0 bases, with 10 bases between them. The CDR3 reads CASSLGAGYSYEQYF. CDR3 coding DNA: TGCGCCAGCAGCTTGGGGGCGGGTTACTCCTACGAGCAGTACTTC.

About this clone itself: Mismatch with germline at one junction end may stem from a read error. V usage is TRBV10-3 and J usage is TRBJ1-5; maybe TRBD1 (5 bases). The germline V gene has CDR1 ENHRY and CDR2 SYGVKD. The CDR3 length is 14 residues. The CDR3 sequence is CASSTGLNNQPQHF. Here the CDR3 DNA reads TGTGCCAGCAGTACAGGCCTAAACAATCAGCCCCAGCATTTT.

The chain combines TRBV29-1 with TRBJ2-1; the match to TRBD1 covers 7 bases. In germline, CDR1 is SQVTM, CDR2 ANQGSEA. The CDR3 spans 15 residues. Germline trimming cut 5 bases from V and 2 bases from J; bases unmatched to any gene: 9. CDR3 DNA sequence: TGCAGCGTTAAGAACCGGGACAGCACCTACAATGAGCAGTTCTTC. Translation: CSVKNRDSTYNEQFF.

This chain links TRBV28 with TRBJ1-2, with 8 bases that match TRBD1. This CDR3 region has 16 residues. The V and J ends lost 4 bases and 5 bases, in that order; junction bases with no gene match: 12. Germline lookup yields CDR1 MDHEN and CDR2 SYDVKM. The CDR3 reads CASSSGQVRGGYGYTF. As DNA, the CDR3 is TGTGCCAGCAGTTCGGGACAGGTGCGAGGGGGGTATGGCTACACCTTC.

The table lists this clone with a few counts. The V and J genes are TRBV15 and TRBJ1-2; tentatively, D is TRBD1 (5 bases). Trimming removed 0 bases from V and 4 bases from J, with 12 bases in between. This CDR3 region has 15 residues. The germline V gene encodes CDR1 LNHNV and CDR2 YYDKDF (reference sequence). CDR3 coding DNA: TGTGCCACCAGCAGAGATACGCAGGGATCCTATGGCTACACCTTC. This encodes CATSRDTQGSYGYTF.

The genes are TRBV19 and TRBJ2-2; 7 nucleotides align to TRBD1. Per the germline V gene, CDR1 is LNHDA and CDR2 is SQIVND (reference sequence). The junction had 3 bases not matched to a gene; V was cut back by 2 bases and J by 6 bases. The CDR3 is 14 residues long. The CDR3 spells CASSIKRGPGELFF. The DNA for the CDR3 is TGTGCCAGTAGTATAAAAAGGGGGCCCGGGGAGCTGTTTTTT.

Here the CDR3 DNA reads TGCGCCAGCAGCCCCTTTTTGGACAGGGGGAGGGAGACCCAGTACTTC. Translation: CASSPFLDRGRETQYF. The chain employs TRBV4-3 and TRBJ2-5, with TRBD1 matching over 10 bases. Germline CDR1 and CDR2: LGHNA and YSLEER. J lost 5 bases, V lost 4 bases, and 10 bases had no gene match. There are 16 residues in the CDR3.

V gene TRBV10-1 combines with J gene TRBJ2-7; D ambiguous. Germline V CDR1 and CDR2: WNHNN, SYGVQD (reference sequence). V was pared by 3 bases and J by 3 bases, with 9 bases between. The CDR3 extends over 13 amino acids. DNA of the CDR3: TGCGCCAGCAGTGACCCTCCTTACTACGAGCAGTACTTC. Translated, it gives CASSDPPYYEQYF.

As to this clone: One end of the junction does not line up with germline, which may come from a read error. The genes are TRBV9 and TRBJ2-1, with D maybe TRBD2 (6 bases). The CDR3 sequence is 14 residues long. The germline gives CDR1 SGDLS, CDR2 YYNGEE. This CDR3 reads CTSSVVTGAGEQFF. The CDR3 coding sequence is TGTACCAGCAGCGTAGTTACGGGAGCGGGTGAGCAGTTCTTC.

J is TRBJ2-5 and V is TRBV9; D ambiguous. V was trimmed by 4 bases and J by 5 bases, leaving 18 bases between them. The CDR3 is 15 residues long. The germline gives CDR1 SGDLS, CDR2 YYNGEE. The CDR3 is CASSPSLERGETQYF. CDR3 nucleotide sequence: TGTGCCAGCAGCCCGTCTCTGGAGCGTGGGGAGACCCAGTACTTC.